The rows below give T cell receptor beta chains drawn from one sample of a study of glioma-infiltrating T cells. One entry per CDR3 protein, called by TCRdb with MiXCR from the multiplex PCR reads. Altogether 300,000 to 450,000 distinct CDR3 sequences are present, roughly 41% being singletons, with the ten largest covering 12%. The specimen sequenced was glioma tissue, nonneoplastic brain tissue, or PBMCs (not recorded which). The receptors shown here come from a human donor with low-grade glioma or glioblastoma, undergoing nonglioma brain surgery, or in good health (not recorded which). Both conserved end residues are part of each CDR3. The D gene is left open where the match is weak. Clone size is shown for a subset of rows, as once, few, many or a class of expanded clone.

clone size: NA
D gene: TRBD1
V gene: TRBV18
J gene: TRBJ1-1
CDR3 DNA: TGTGCCAGCAGCCAAAGCAGGTCGGGGGACAGTGAAGCTTTCTTT
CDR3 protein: CASSQSRSGDSEAFF

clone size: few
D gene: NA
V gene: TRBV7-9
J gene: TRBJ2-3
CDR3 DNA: TGTGCCAGCAGCCTCGCGAGAATAGATACGCAGTATTTT
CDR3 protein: CASSLARIDTQYF

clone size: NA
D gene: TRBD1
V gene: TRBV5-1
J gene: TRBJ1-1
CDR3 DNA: TGCGCCAGCACCCATAAGACAGGGGTGAACACTGAAGCTTTCTTT
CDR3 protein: CASTHKTGVNTEAFF

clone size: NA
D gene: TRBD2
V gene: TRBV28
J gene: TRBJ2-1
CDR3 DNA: TGTGCCAGCAGTTTATCTCTAGCGGGAGTTCTGGGGCAGTTCTTC
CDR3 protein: CASSLSLAGVLGQFF

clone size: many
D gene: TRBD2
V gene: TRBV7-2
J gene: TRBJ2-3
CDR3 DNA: TGTGCCAGCAGCTTAGTAGGTGCTAGCGGGATTGGTACGCAGTATTTT
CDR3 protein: CASSLVGASGIGTQYF

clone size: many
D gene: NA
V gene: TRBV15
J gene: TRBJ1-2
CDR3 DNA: TGTGCCACCAGCAGACAACAGGGCCCTGGAGGCTACACCTTC
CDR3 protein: CATSRQQGPGGYTF

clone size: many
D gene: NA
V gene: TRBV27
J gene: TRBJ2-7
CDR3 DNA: TGTGCCAGCAGTTGGGGCAGCGGGCGTGAGCAGTACTTC
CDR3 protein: CASSWGSGREQYF

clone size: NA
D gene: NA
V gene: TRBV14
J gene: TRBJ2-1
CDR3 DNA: TGTGCCAGCAGCCCCATTTGGGGAGACAATGAGCAGTTCTTC
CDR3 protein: CASSPIWGDNEQFF

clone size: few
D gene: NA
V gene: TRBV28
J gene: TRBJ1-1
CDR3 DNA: TGTGCCAGCAACCCTACTCATAGGAACACTGAAGCTTTCTTT
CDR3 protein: CASNPTHRNTEAFF

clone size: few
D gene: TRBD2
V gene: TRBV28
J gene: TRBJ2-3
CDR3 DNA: TGTGCCAGCAGTCCACCGTCTCTGGCGGGGGGGACAGATACGCAGTATTTT
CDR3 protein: CASSPPSLAGGTDTQYF

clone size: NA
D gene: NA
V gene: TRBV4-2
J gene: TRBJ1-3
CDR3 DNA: TGTGCCAGCAGCCAACACAGAACATTGAAAGGGACCTCTGGAAACACCATATATTTT
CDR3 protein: CASSQHRTLKGTSGNTIYF

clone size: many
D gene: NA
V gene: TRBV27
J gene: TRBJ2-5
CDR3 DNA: TGTGCCAGCACCCGATTGGGCGGGGAAGAGACCCAGTACTTC
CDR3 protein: CASTRLGGEETQYF

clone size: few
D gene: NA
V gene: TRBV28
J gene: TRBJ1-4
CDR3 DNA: TGTGCCAGCAGCCCCGGGGCGGTGGCGAATGAAAAACTGTTTTTT
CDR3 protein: CASSPGAVANEKLFF

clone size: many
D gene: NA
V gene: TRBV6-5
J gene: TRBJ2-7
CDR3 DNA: TGTGCCAGCAGTTACTCGCACAATCCCTACGAGCAGTACTTC
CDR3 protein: CASSYSHNPYEQYF

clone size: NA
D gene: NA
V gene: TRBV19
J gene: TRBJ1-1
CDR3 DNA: TGTGCCAGTAGTATTCGGGCCCTGGGCTCAACTGAAGCTTTCTTT
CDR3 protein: CASSIRALGSTEAFF

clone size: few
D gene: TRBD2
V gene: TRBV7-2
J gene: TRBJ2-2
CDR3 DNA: TGTGCCAGCAGATCCCCGGGACTAGCGGCGATGGAGCTGTTTTTT
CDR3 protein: CASRSPGLAAMELFF

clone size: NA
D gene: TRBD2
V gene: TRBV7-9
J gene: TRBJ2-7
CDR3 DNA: TGTGCCAGCAGCACATCTATTTCAACGGCGGGAGGCTACAATGAGCAGTACTTC
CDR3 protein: CASSTSISTAGGYNEQYF

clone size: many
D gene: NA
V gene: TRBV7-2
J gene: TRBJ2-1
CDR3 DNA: TGTGCCAGCAGCAAAAACAATGAGCAGTTCTTC
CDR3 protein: CASSKNNEQFF

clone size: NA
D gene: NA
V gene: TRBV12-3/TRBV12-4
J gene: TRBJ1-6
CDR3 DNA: TGTGCCAGCAGTCCATCGGGGAGTAATTCACCCCTCCACTTT
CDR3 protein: CASSPSGSNSPLHF

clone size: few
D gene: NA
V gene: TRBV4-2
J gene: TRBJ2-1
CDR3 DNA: TGTGCCAGCAGCCATACTAGTGACAATGAGCAGTTCTTC
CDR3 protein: CASSHTSDNEQFF

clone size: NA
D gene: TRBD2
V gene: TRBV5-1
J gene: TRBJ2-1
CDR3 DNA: TGCGCCAGCAGCTTGTGGACTAGCGAGGGTGAGCAGTTCTTC
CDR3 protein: CASSLWTSEGEQFF

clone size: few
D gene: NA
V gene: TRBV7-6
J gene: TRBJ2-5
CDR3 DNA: TGTGCTAGCAGCTTACCGGGGGACGGGAGTGAGACCCAGTACTTC
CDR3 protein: CASSLPGDGSETQYF

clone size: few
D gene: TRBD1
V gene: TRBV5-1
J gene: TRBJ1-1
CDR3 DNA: TGCGCCAGCAGCTTGGGGACAGGGAGGGCCACTGAAGCTTTCTTT
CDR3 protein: CASSLGTGRATEAFF

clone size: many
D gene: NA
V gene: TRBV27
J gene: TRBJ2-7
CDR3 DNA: TGTGCCAGCAGGGGGTTCAACTCCTACGAGCAGTACTTC
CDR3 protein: CASRGFNSYEQYF

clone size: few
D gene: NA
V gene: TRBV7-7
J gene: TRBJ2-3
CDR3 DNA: TGTGCTAGCAGCTTAGGGGGACACGTTGATACGCAGTATTTT
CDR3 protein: CASSLGGHVDTQYF

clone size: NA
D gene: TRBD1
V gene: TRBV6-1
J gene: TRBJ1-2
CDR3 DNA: TGTGCCAGCACCTGGACAGGGTTCGGAGACTACGGCTACACCTTC
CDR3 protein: CASTWTGFGDYGYTF

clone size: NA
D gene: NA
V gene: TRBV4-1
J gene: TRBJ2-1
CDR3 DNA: TGCGCCAGCAGCCAGGGGGGCGGAGCTTACAATGAGCAGTTCTTC
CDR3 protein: CASSQGGGAYNEQFF

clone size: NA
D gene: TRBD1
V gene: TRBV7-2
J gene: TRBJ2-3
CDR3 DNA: TGTGCCAGCAGCTTTCGCCCGGGACAGCCCACCTTTGGGGATTATACGCAGTATTTT
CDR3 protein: CASSFRPGQPTFGDYTQYF

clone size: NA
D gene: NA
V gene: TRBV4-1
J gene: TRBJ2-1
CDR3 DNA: TGCGCCAGCAGCCAGCCTAGACTAGGTTCTGGGAATGAGCAGTTCTTC
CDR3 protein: CASSQPRLGSGNEQFF

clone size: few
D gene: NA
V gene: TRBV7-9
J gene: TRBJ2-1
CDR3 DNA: TGTGCCAGCAGACGGATATTCAATGAGCAGTTCTTC
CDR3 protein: CASRRIFNEQFF

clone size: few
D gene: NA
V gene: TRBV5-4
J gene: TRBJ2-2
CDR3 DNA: TGTGCCAGCAGCATTTACCCACTAGAGTACACCGGGGAGCTGTTTTTT
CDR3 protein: CASSIYPLEYTGELFF

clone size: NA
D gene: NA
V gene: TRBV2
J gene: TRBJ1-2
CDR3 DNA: TGTGCCAGCAGTGTAGACGGGTATGGCTACACCTTC
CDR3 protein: CASSVDGYGYTF

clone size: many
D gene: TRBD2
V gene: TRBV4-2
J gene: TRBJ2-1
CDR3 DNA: TGTGCCAGCAGCCAAGCCGGGACTACCGACAATGAGCAGTTCTTC
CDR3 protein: CASSQAGTTDNEQFF

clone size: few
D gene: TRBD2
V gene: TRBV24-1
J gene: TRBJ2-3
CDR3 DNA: TGTGCCACCAGTGATATTAGACTAGCGGTAGATACGCAGTATTTT
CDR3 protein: CATSDIRLAVDTQYF

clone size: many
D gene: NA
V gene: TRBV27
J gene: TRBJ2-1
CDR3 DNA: TGTGCCAGCGCGACTCGCTGGGGTACCGTATACAATGAGCAGTTCTTC
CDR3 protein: CASATRWGTVYNEQFF

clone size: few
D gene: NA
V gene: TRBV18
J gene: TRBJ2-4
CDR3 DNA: TGTGCCAGCTCACCACTTGGGGCCAAAAACATTCAGTACTTC
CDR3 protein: CASSPLGAKNIQYF

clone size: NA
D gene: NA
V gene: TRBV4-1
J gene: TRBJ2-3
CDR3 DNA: TGCGCCAGCAGCCAAGGATCGGGAGTGGGCACAGATACGCAGTATTTT
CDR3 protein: CASSQGSGVGTDTQYF

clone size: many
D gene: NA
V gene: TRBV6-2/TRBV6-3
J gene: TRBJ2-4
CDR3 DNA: TGTGCCAGCAGCCACCCGGTAGCCAAAAACATTCAGTACTTC
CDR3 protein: CASSHPVAKNIQYF

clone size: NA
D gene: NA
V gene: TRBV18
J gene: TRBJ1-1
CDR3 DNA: TGTGCCAGCTCACCGCAGTACGCGAACACTGAAGCTTTCTTT
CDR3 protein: CASSPQYANTEAFF

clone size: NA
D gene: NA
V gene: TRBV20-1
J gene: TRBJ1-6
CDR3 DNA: TGCAGTGCTGCTGGGGTGTCGGGATCACCCCTCCACTTT
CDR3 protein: CSAAGVSGSPLHF

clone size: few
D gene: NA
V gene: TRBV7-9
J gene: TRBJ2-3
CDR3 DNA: TGTGCCAGCACCCTGGGCCTCACAGATACGCAGTATTTT
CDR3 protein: CASTLGLTDTQYF

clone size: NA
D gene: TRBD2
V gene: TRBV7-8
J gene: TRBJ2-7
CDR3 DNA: TGTGCCAGCAGCTTGATGACTAGCGGGACCTACGAGCAGTACTTC
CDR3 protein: CASSLMTSGTYEQYF

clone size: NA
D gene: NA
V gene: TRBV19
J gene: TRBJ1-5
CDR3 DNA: TGTGCCAGTAGTATGAGGTCTTGCCAGCCCCAGCATTTT
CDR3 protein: CASSMRSCQPQHF

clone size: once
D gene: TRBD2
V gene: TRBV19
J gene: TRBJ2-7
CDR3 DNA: TGTGCCAGTAGTACGGGACTAGCGGGAGTTTACGAGCAGTACTTC
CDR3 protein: CASSTGLAGVYEQYF

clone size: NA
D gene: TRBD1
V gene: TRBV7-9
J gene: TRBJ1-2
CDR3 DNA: TGTGCCAGCAGCCTATCGCAGGGGGAGCATGGCTACACCTTC
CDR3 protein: CASSLSQGEHGYTF

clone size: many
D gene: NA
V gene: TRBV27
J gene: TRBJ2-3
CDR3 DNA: TGTGCCAGCACCCGAATGGGGTTTGGTAGCACAGATACGCAGTATTTT
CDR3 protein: CASTRMGFGSTDTQYF

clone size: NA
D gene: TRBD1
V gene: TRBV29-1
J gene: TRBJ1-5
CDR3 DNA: TGCAGCATTGCAGGGGGCCGCAATCAGCCCCAGCATTTT
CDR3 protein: CSIAGGRNQPQHF

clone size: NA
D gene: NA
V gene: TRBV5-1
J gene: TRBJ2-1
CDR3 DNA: TGCGCCAGCAGCTTGTCGGGGATCGATGAGCAGTTCTTC
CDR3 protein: CASSLSGIDEQFF

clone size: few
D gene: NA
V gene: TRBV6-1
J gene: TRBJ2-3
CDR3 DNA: TGTGCCAGCAGACCACAGGAATTTTATACAGATACGCAGTATTTT
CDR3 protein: CASRPQEFYTDTQYF

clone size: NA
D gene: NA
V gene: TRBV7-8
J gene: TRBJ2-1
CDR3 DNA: TGTGCCAGCAGCTTCGATAGGGGGGGAAGGCAGTTCTTC
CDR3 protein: CASSFDRGGRQFF

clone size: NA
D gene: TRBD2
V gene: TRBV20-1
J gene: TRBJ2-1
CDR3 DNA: TGCAGTGCCTGTAGCGGGATAAGCTCCTACAATGAGCAGTTCTTC
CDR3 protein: CSACSGISSYNEQFF

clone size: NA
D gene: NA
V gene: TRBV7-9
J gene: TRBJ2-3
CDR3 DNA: TGTGCCAGCAACTTAGTTGAGCAGGGGACAGATACGCAGTATTTT
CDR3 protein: CASNLVEQGTDTQYF

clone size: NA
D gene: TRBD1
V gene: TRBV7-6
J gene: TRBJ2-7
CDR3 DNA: TGTGCCAGCAGCTGGATCCCGGGACAGGCCTACGAGCAGTACTTC
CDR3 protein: CASSWIPGQAYEQYF

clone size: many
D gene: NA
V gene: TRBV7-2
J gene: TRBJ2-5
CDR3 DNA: TGTGCCAGCAGCTTGCGGGAAGAGACCCAGTACTTC
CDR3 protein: CASSLREETQYF

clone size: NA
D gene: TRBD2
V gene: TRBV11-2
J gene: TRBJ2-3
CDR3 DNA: TGTGCCAGCAGTCTCAAACTAGCGGGAGCAGCAGATACGCAGTATTTT
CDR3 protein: CASSLKLAGAADTQYF